This TCR beta chain was identified in a study of cytomegalovirus exposure and HLA in healthy donors (TCRdb year 2017). Study-wide context: An earlier analysis of approximately 590 of the donors reported approximately 300 Gb of sequence data and 120 million or so unique TCR beta sequences from about 179 million T cells. Roughly 300 gigabases of sequencing data and 70 million to 85 million unique TCR sequences were included in an early release covering 550 to 800 HLA-typed donors. Of the roughly 400 genotyped donors, less than 85% were placed in the genetic ancestry cluster associated with self-reported Caucasian donors. The study aimed to test whether signatures of past pathogen exposure could be identified by cataloging public T cell receptors. The study used immunosequencing to profile the T cell repertoires of hundreds of subjects and linked those repertoires to cytomegalovirus serostatus. Along with the roughly 610-subject first cohort, a separate validation cohort of about 110 different subjects was used. To predict cytomegalovirus infection status, the study combined high-throughput TCR immunosequencing, statistical association of individual TCRs with disease status, and machine learning. In a later analysis, previously published TCR beta repertoires from about 670 donors were re-analyzed and high-resolution HLA genotyping was added so that TCR occurrence patterns could be studied. In the later analysis, no new phenotypic data were used to find candidate immune exposures; instead, reliance was placed on TCR beta sequences and their occurrence across donors. An earlier analysis of 587 of the donors used high-throughput TCR beta sequencing to judge whether each TCR beta V gene segment behaved as functional or pseudogenic. Donor age, sex, ethnicity and CMV serostatus were compiled together with the repertoire data. In a later genetic analysis, genome-wide SNP genotypes for about three fifths of the roughly 670 donors were used, and that subset was treated as a discovery cohort. Every repertoire in the discovery cohort had been generated on one and the same sequencing platform. Both class I and class II loci were covered by HLA typing, at four-digit resolution. Typing coverage differed by locus: A, B, C, DRB1 and DQB1 were typed in roughly 620-640 donors, DQA1 in about 500, DPA1 in 600 to 610, and DPB1 in just under 480. Roughly 5 DR-DQ haplotypes were handled as single units for association and clustering because linkage in the cohort was strong. Across 300 to 400 genotyped donors of the cohort, an average of roughly 230,000 unique TCR beta nucleotide sequences per donor were sequenced, and roughly a sixth of those sequences were non-productive. On the study overall, not on this receptor specifically: According to a later analysis, TCR association rates differed among HLA loci, with DRB1 alleles showing the most associated TCRs and HLA-C alleles showing the fewest. In a later genetic analysis, a missense DCLRE1C variant was associated with V-gene and J-gene trimming of TCR beta chains, and the association was replicated in an independent cohort. The authors suggested that the approach could potentially be extended to other disease states and immunological phenotypes. A further reported finding was that TCR beta sequences accurately predicted the HLA-A and HLA-B alleles for most subjects in the first cohort. A few of the identified cytomegalovirus-associated TCR beta chains were confirmed in vitro to be specific for cytomegalovirus antigens. In a later analysis, several top co-occurrence clusters were reported to appear linked to parvovirus B19, influenza, CMV and Epstein-Barr virus. Because counts were too low, roughly 16 rarely observed V segments, including chromosome 9 orphons, were excluded from the earlier analysis of about 500 of the donors. In a later analysis, HLA-associated TCR beta chains showed more clonal expansion and lower generation probabilities than non-associated chains that were equally common. In an earlier analysis of 587 of the donors, most TCR beta V segments appeared in productive rearrangements about 87% or about 30% of the time, broadly matching IMGT annotations. Because HLA typing was missing for some donors at each locus, association tests included only the typed subset. Across donors, most TCR sequences were observed very rarely, whereas some public TCRs were present in many individuals. A group of highly shared sequence variants was considered likely to be a technical artifact of the sequencing pipeline. The study gave a list of about 170 TCR beta chains associated with cytomegalovirus. CMV serostatus was the only immune exposure information available for the cohort. In a later analysis, most CMV-associated TCR beta chains were found to appear HLA-restricted, with HLA associations seemingly driven largely by CMV exposure. When HLA alleles, especially DR and DQ, strongly co-occurred, TCR associations were difficult to assign to individual alleles. At a false discovery rate of 0.05, a later analysis linked roughly 17,000 TCR beta sequences to specific HLA alleles. The 87-base-pair reads could not distinguish some IMGT-functional V segments, including TRBV6-2 and TRBV6-3, so those segments were excluded. Linkage disequilibrium might explain the correlated functional status among segregating V segments, but an unknown experimental factor could not be excluded. Sequencing depth was assumed to be roughly uniform across donors in the presence/absence analyses, though that assumption may not hold. According to a later genetic analysis, donors in an Asian-associated ancestry cluster had fewer N-insertions in productive TCRs than the approximately 690-donor mean. The cohort was sequenced for TCR beta chains only, and without alpha or paired-chain data the features that could be detected were limited. The classifier was reported to diagnose cytomegalovirus status with high specificity and sensitivity in both the original cohort and the validation cohort.

Details on this clone: No cognate antigen has been identified for it. Base qualities were left out, and no much larger clone turns up one base away.

Measured from the cysteine to the phenylalanine, the CDR3 is 14 residues long. The only DNA kept is the CDR3, 42 bases in frame from the first base. The junction shows trimming of 4 bases on V and 1 base on J, plus 9 bases between the germline ends. The germline V gene sets CDR1 to SGHTA and CDR2 to FQGNSA. The library was made by the immunoSEQ multiplex PCR assay. For the multiplex PCR, a mixture combining 60 forward primers for TCR Vbeta segments and 13 reverse primers for TCR Jbeta segments was used. The CDR3 region of rearranged TCR beta genes was amplified from genomic DNA by a multiplex PCR assay. Amplified TCR beta libraries were sequenced as 87-base-pair reads on the Illumina HiSeq System. In the paper's pipeline: In a later analysis, some 80 million unique TCR beta chains were counted across the 650 to 750 repertoires, and around 10 million of these chains were shared by at least two donors. A nearest-neighbor algorithm error-corrected the raw reads and collapsed the reads into unique sequences, merging closely related sequences to remove PCR and sequencing errors. Alignment of CDR3 sequences to IMGT reference sequences was used to assign V, D and J gene segments. For a sequence to be retained, at least a six-nucleotide match to both a V gene segment and a J gene segment was required. A rearrangement counted as productive if the CDR3 had no stop codons and remained in frame with V and J, and every other rearrangement counted as non-productive. CDR3 was defined according to IMGT convention as the region running from the second conserved V-encoded cysteine to the conserved J-encoded phenylalanine. In an earlier analysis of approximately 500 of the donors, sequences lacking an unambiguous match to a single V gene segment were excluded. An earlier analysis of under 750 of the donors called V segments functional above 56.7% productive rearrangements and segregating when the between-donor standard deviation exceeded 5%. A statistical classification framework was developed to diagnose cytomegalovirus status using the catalog of TCR beta chain sequences. A later analysis assigned V and J genes by comparing TCR nucleotide sequences with IMGT/GENE-DB human TR gene sequences. The TCRdist pipeline was used in a later analysis to assign CDR3 sequences and most-parsimonious VDJ recombination scenarios. In a later analysis, each TCR beta chain was defined by its CDR3 amino acid sequence together with its V-gene family, and reads without a unique V-gene family were excluded. As a way to deal with suspected cross-contamination and a sequencing artifact, a later analysis dropped roughly 600 nucleotide sequences that were highly shared and had low generation probability. For each public chain, a later analysis derived a clonal expansion index from normalized ranks of inferred template counts within each repertoire. In a later analysis, generation probabilities were computed using a VDJ recombination model fitted to out-of-frame rearrangements, and the results were checked against IGoR. Hypergeometric tests were used in a later analysis to score TCR-TCR, TCR-HLA and TCR-CMV co-occurrence, with a repertoire-size bias correction applied to the TCR pairs. In a later analysis, false discovery rates were estimated by permuting HLA or CMV assignments 20 times. In a later analysis, co-occurring TCRs were grouped with DBSCAN, and TCRdist sequence similarity was added when clustering was performed within HLA-allele-positive subsets. Repertoires with fewer than 30,000 or more than 120,000 public chains were left out of co-occurrence clustering, as were five repertoires with anomalous nucleotide sharing. TCRdb obtained this table from immuneACCESS and retained in-frame rearrangements with V and J assigned. These tables miss some clones; where compared with another copy, unresolved V genes account for less than half of the shortfall, and the remainder is unexplained. For V, J and clone size, that table is used; D and trimming come from the DNA. Counted in this sample were about 170,000 clones; roughly 70% of them appeared once. The ten largest make up about 5% of the sample.

The cohort consisted of 600 to 750 healthy bone marrow donors. At the time of sampling, every cohort member was nominally healthy, though immune exposures that went unrecorded were likely present. The donor tested CMV seropositive and was one of the 289 seropositive cohort members. Every donor gave a peripheral blood sample, and the peripheral blood mononuclear cells from that sample were used for TCR beta sequencing. The Qiagen DNeasy Blood Extraction Kit was used to extract genomic DNA from the blood cell samples. This sequence uses TRBV7-2 and TRBJ2-3; the D gene is perhaps TRBD1, on 5 matching bases. Sequencing was performed on PBMCs. The sequence derives from a woman between 18 and 29 years old in good health and CMV-seropositive. The base sequence is TGTGCCAGCAGCTCCAGGGCCCGCACAGATACGCAGTATTTT. This yields the protein CASSSRARTDTQYF.